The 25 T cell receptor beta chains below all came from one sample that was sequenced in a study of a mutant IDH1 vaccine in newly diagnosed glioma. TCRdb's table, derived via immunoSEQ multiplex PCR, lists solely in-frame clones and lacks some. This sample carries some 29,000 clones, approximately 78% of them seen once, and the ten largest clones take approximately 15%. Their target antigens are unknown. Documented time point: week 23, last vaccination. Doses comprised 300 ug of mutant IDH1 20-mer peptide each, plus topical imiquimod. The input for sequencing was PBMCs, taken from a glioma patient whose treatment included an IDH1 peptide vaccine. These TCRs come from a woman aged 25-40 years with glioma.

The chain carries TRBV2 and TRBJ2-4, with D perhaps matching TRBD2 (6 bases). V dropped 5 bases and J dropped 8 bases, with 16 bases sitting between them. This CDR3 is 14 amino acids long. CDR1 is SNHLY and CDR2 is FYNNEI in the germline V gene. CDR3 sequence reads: CASSSEPGVYIQYF. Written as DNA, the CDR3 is TGTGCCAGCAGTTCGGAGCCGGGAGTGTACATTCAGTACTTC.

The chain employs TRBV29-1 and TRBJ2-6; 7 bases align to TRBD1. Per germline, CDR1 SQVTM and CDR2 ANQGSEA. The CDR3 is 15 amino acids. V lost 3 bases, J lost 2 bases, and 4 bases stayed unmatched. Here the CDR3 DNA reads TGCAGCGTTGAGTCAGACAGGGCTGGGGCCAACGTCCTGACTTTC. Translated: CSVESDRAGANVLTF.

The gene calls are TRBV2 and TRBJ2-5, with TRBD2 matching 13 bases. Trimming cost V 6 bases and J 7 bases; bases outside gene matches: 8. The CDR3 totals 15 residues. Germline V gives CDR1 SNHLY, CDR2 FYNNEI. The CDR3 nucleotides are TGTGCCAGCAGCGACCGGACTAGCGGGGGTGTGACCCAGTACTTC. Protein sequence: CASSDRTSGGVTQYF. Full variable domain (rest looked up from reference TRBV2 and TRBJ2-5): EPEVTQTPSHQVTQMGQEVILRCVPISNHLYFYWYRQILGQKVEFLVSFYNNEISEKSEIFDDQFSVERPDGSNFTLKIRSTKLEDSAMYFCASSDRTSGGVTQYFGPGTRLLVL.

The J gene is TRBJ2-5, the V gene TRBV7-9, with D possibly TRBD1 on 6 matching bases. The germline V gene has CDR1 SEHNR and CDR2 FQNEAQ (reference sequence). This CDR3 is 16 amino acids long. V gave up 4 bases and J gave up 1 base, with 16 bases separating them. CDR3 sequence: CASSWRSQGFQETQYF. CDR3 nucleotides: TGTGCCAGCAGCTGGCGGTCTCAGGGGTTCCAAGAGACCCAGTACTTC.

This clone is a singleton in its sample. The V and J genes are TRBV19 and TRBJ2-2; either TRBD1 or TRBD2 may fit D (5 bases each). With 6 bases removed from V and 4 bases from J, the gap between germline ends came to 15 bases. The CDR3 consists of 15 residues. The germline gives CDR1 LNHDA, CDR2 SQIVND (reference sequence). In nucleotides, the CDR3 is TGTGCCAGTAGAAACCGGGACCAGCTCACCGGGGAGCTGTTTTTT. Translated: CASRNRDQLTGELFF.

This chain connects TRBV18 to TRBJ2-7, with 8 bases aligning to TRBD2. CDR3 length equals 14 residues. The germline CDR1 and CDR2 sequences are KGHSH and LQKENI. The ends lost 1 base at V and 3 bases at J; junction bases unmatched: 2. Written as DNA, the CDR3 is TGTGCCAGCTCACCACTAGCGGGGCTCTACGAGCAGTACTTC. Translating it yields CASSPLAGLYEQYF.

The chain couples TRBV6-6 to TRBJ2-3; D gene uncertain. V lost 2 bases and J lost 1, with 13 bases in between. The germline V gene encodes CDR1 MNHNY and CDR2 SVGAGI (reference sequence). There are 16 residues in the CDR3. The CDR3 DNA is TGTGCCAGCAGTTACAGACTTCTCGGTCGCACAGATACGCAGTATTTT. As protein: CASSYRLLGRTDTQYF.

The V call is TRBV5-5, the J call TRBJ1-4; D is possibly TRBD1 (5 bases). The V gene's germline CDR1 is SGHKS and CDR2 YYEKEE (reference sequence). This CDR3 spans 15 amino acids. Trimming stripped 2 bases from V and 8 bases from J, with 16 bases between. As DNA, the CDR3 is TGTGCCAGCAGCTTTGGTGGGCAGGGAAGCGAAAAACTGTTTTTT. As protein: CASSFGGQGSEKLFF.

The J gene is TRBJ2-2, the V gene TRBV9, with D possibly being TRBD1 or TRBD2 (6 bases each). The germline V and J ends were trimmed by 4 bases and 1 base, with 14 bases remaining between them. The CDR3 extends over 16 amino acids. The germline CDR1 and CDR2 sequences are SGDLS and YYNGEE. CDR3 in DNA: TGTGCCAGCAGCTCCTCGGGGGCCGGGAACACCGGGGAGCTGTTTTTT. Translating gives CASSSSGAGNTGELFF.

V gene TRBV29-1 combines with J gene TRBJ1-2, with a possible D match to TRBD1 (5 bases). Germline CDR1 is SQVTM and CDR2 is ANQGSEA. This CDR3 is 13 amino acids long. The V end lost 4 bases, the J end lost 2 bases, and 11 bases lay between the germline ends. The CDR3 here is CSVVTGSNYGYTF. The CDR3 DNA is TGCAGCGTTGTAACAGGCTCGAACTATGGCTACACCTTC.

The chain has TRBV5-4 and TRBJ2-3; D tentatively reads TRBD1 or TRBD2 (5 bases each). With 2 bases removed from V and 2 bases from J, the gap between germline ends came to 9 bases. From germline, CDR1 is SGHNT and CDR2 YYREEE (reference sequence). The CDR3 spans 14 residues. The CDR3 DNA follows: TGTGCCAGCAGCTTTACGGGGCCCACAGATACGCAGTATTTT. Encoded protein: CASSFTGPTDTQYF.

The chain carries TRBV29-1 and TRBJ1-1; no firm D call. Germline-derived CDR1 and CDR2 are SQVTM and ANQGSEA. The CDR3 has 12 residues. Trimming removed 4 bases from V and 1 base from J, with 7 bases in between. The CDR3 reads CSVGNTNTEAFF. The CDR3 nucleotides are TGCAGCGTTGGAAATACGAACACTGAAGCTTTCTTT.

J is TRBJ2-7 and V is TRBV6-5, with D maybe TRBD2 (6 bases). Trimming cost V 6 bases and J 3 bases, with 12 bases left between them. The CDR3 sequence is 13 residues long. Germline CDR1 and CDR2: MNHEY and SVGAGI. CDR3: CASSQLGGYEQYF. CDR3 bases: TGTGCCAGCAGCCAACTGGGAGGCTACGAGCAGTACTTC.

CDR3: CAFNDEQFF. The CDR3 bases are TGTGCCTTCAACGATGAGCAGTTCTTC. The chain couples TRBV7-9 to TRBJ2-1; D remains ambiguous. Germline V gives CDR1 SEHNR, CDR2 FQNEAQ (reference sequence). The length of the CDR3 is 9 residues. Trimming pared 11 bases from V and 8 bases from J, leaving 7 bases between. The full variable domain, in which reference TRBV7-9 and TRBJ2-1 provide the parts outside the CDR3, is DTGVSQNPRHKITKRGQNVTFRCDPISEHNRLYWYRQTLGQGPEFLTYFQNEAQLEKSRLLSDRFSAERPKGSFSTLEIQRTEQGDSAMYLCAFNDEQFFGPGTRLTVL.

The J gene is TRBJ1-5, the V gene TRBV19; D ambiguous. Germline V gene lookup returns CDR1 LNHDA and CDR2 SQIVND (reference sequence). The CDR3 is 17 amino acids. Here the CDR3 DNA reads TGTGCGGGTTGGCAGGCAACCCATGGGAGACGCAATCAGCCCCAGCATTTT. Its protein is CAGWQATHGRRNQPQHF.

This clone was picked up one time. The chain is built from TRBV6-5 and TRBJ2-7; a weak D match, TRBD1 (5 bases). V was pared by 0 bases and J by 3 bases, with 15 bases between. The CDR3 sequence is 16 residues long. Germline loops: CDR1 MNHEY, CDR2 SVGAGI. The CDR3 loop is CASSYSPQGAVYEQYF. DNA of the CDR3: TGTGCCAGCAGTTACTCGCCCCAGGGCGCGGTCTACGAGCAGTACTTC.

CDR3 residues: CASSQDLTGTASHEQYF. For the CDR3, the DNA is TGCGCCAGCAGCCAAGATCTAACCGGGACAGCATCCCACGAGCAGTACTTC. The J gene is TRBJ2-7, the V gene TRBV4-3, with TRBD1 matching 7 bases. The CDR3 runs to 17 residues. The germline gives CDR1 LGHNA, CDR2 YSLEER. J gave up 5 bases and V 0 bases, and 13 bases lay outside the gene matches.

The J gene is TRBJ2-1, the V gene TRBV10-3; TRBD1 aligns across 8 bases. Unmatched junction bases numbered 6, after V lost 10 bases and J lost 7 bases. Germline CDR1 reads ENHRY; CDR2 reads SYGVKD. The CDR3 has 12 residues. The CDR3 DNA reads TGTGCCACCGCTAACAGGGGGAATGAGCAGTTCTTC. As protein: CATANRGNEQFF.

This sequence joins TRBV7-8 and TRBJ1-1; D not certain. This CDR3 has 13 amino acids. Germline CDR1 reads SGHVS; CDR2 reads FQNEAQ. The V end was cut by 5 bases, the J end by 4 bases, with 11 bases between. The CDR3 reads CASSPAGFTEAFF. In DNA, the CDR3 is TGTGCCAGCAGCCCAGCAGGTTTCACTGAAGCTTTCTTT.

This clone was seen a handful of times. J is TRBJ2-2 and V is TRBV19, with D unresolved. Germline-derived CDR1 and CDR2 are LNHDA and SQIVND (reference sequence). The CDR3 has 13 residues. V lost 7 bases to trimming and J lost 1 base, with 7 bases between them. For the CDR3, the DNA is TGTGCCAGTACAGAGAGGAACACCGGGGAGCTGTTTTTT. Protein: CASTERNTGELFF.

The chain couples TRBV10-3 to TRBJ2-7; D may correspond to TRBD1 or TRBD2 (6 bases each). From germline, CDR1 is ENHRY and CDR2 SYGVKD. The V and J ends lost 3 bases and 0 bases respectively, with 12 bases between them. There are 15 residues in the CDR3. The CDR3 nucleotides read TGTGCCATCAGTGAACCGGGGGCCCGCTCCTACGAGCAGTACTTC. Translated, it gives CAISEPGARSYEQYF.

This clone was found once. CDR3 DNA sequence: TGCAGCGTTGAAGGCTTAGGGGGGGGGAAGAGTGAAGCTTTCTTT. Translation: CSVEGLGGGKSEAFF. The chain carries TRBV29-1 and TRBJ1-1, with D possibly TRBD1 on 6 matching bases. V was shortened by 1 base and J by 7 bases, with 19 bases between the two germline ends. There are 15 residues in the CDR3. Germline CDR1 and CDR2: SQVTM and ANQGSEA.

The CDR3 nucleotides are TGTGCCAGTAGTCCGGTGATCGGGATTGTCAAGCCCCAGCATTTT. Amino acids: CASSPVIGIVKPQHF. This chain connects TRBV19 to TRBJ1-5, with D unclear. Trimming cost V 5 bases and J 8 bases, with 19 bases left between them. Germline V gene data show CDR1 as LNHDA and CDR2 as SQIVND (reference sequence). This CDR3 region has 15 residues.

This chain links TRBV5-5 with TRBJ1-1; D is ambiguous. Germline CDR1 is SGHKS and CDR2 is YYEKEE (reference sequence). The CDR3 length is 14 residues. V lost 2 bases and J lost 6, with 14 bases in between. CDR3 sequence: CASSFTGMQAEAFF. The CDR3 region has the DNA TGTGCCAGCAGCTTTACGGGTATGCAGGCTGAAGCTTTCTTT.

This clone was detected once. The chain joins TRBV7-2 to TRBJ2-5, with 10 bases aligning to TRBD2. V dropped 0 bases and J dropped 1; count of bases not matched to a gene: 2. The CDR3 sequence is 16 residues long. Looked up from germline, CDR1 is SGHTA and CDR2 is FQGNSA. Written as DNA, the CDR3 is TGTGCCAGCAGCTTAGCTAGCGGGGGGCCCCAAGAGACCCAGTACTTC. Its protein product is CASSLASGGPQETQYF.